These 25 T cell receptor beta chains were all obtained from the same sample, sequenced in a study of vaccination effects on CD4 cells after COVID-19 (dated by TCRdb to the early 2020s). To prepare the library, the immunoSEQ multiplex PCR assay was applied. Entries here come from immuneACCESS through TCRdb and include only in-frame sequences with V and J called. Some clones fail to appear in such tables; in the studies checked, an unresolved V gene covers under half of the shortfall, and the cause of the remainder is unknown. The sample records 45,000 to 55,000 clones, 65% to 75% of which are singletons. The top ten hold about 4.9% of the sample. After less than eleven days of culture, CD4+ T cells were isolated with the EasySep CD4+ T cell isolation kit. Convalescent patients had PCR-confirmed SARS-CoV-2 infection between March and December 2020, before Alpha, Beta and Delta variants emerged in the United States. Each participant received two doses of an mRNA SARS-CoV-2 vaccine, either BNT162b2 or mRNA-1273.

Their antigen targets remain unknown. The sequences come from CD4+ T cells from PBMCs cultured without peptide, collected after COVID-19 vaccination. These receptors were obtained from a human donor who had a prior SARS-CoV-2 infection.

The genes are TRBV20-1 and TRBJ2-4; D is uncertain. Between the trimmed V and J ends, which lost 5 bases and 6 bases, there was a span of 8 bases. This CDR3 has 11 amino acids. CDR1 DFQATT and CDR2 SNEGSKA come from the germline V gene (reference sequence). This chain's CDR3 is CSALSSNIQYF. The DNA of the CDR3 is TGCAGTGCTTTAAGTTCAAACATTCAGTACTTC.

V and J are TRBV5-1 and TRBJ2-3, with TRBD2 as a possible D gene (6 bases). The CDR3 has 15 amino acids. The V end was cut by 4 bases, the J end by 2 bases, with 14 bases between. The germline gives CDR1 SGHRS, CDR2 YFSETQ. CDR3: CASSRGAGYTDTQYF. CDR3 DNA: TGCGCCAGCAGCCGTGGAGCGGGCTACACAGATACGCAGTATTTT.

This rearrangement joins TRBV4-2 to TRBJ2-1, with D perhaps TRBD2 (5 bases). The V end lost 0 bases, the J end lost 5 bases, and 14 bases lay between the germline ends. Germline-derived CDR1 and CDR2 are LGHNA and YNFKEQ. This CDR3 contains 16 residues. The CDR3 bases are TGTGCCAGCAGCCAAGATATCGAGCGGATGGACAATGAGCAGTTCTTC. This encodes CASSQDIERMDNEQFF.

The J gene is TRBJ1-5, the V gene TRBV3-1 (or the pseudogene TRBV3-2), with 9 bases aligning to TRBD1. After removal of 0 bases from V and 4 bases from J, the junction contained 7 bases not matched to a gene. This CDR3 is 17 amino acids long. CDR1 is LGHDT, CDR2 YNNKEL, per germline (reference sequence). The CDR3 DNA reads TGTGCCAGCAGCCAAGATCTGGACAGGGGCCTTAATCAGCCCCAGCATTTT. It encodes CASSQDLDRGLNQPQHF.

The J gene is TRBJ1-6, the V gene TRBV6-4; D is perhaps TRBD1 (5 bases). The germline CDR1 and CDR2 sequences are MRHNA and SNTAGT. The length of the CDR3 is 15 residues. Trimming removed 6 bases at V and 0 bases at J, with 9 bases between. The CDR3 loop reads CASRAGSSYNSPLHF. CDR3 nucleotide sequence: TGTGCCAGCAGAGCAGGGAGCTCCTATAATTCACCCCTCCACTTT.

The rearrangement links TRBV29-1 to TRBJ2-1, with D tentatively TRBD2 (6 bases). The CDR3 runs 13 residues. V shed 1 base and J shed 10 bases, with 14 bases lying between them. Germline-derived CDR1 and CDR2 are SQVTM and ANQGSEA. CDR3 region: CSVEGGRGVEQFF. In nucleotides, the CDR3 is TGCAGCGTTGAAGGGGGTCGCGGGGTCGAGCAGTTCTTC.

The chain recombines TRBV11-3 with TRBJ2-2; 9 nucleotides agree with TRBD2. This CDR3 has 17 amino acids. V was clipped by 0 bases and J by 5 bases; unmatched bases: 7. Germline V lookup: CDR1 SGHNT, CDR2 YENEEA. The CDR3 coding sequence is TGTGCCAGCAGCTTAGATTCGGGAGCGGGGGGTACCGGGGAGCTGTTTTTT. Encoded protein: CASSLDSGAGGTGELFF.

The V and J genes are TRBV7-8 and TRBJ2-1, with 8 bases identical to TRBD2. The J segment lost 7 bases and the V segment lost 5 bases, leaving 16 bases of the junction unmatched. CDR1 and CDR2 from the germline V gene are SGHVS and FQNEAQ. The CDR3 runs 17 residues. This CDR3 is CASSRRGAGGSANEQFF. The CDR3 nucleotides are TGTGCCAGCAGCCGCAGGGGCGCGGGGGGCTCGGCTAATGAGCAGTTCTTC.

The V and J genes are TRBV11-2 and TRBJ1-2; D gene unclear. CDR1 and CDR2 from the germline V gene are SGHAT and FQNNGV. V was pared by 0 bases and J by 4 bases, with 12 bases between. The CDR3 is 15 amino acids. The CDR3 protein is CASSLDAGILYGYTF. The CDR3 DNA reads as TGTGCCAGCAGCTTAGATGCCGGAATCCTCTATGGCTACACCTTC.

V gene TRBV4-2 combines with J gene TRBJ1-1, with D maybe TRBD1 (6 bases). Trimming removed 0 bases from V and 4 bases from J, with 12 bases in between. Germline CDR1 LGHNA, CDR2 YNFKEQ. The CDR3 length is 15 residues. The CDR3 reads CASSQEDREGTEAFF. The CDR3 DNA reads as TGTGCCAGCAGCCAAGAGGACAGAGAAGGCACTGAAGCTTTCTTT.

V is TRBV9 and J is TRBJ2-2; D could derive from TRBD1 or TRBD2 (9 bases each). Trimming removed 3 bases at V and 5 bases at J, with 26 bases between. Germline CDR1 is SGDLS and CDR2 is YYNGEE. The CDR3 sequence is 19 residues long. CDR3 in amino acids: CASSGQGQGSAGGTGELFF. CDR3 DNA sequence: TGTGCCAGCAGCGGACAGGGACAGGGATCCGCGGGAGGGACCGGGGAGCTGTTTTTT. Full variable domain (rest looked up from reference TRBV9 and TRBJ2-2): DSGVTQTPKHLITATGQRVTLRCSPRSGDLSVYWYQQSLDQGLQFLIQYYNGEERAKGNILERFSAQQFPDLHSELNLSSLELGDSALYFCASSGQGQGSAGGTGELFFGEGSRLTVL.

The chain combines TRBV30 with TRBJ1-1; D might be TRBD1 (6 bases). V lost 0 bases to trimming and J lost 0 bases, with 11 bases between them. The length of the CDR3 is 15 residues. CDR1 and CDR2 from the germline V gene are GTSNPN and SVGIG (reference sequence). The CDR3 sequence: CAWSVPGALNTEAFF. The CDR3 DNA sequence: TGTGCCTGGAGTGTACCGGGGGCCCTGAACACTGAAGCTTTCTTT. Full variable domain (outside the CDR3, taken from reference TRBV30 and TRBJ1-1): SQTIHQWPATLVQPVGSPLSLECTVEGTSNPNLYWYRQAAGRGLQLLFYSVGIGQISSEVPQNLSASRPQDRQFILSSKKLLLSDSGFYLCAWSVPGALNTEAFFGQGTRLTVV.

The J gene is TRBJ2-7, the V gene TRBV11-3, with TRBD1 matching over 7 bases. Germline V gives CDR1 SGHNT, CDR2 YENEEA. Trimming took 2 bases from V and 5 from J; bases not matched to a gene: 3. This CDR3 has 13 residues. The CDR3 sequence: CASSLSDRDEQYF. The CDR3 bases are TGTGCCAGCAGCTTATCCGACAGGGACGAGCAGTACTTC.

The V call is TRBV5-6, the J call TRBJ1-1, with 8 nucleotides matching TRBD1. The CDR3 has 16 residues. Trimming at V came to 2 bases and at J to 0 bases, leaving 6 bases not matched to a gene. The germline V gene has CDR1 SGHDT and CDR2 YYEEEE. CDR3 bases: TGTGCCAGCAGCTTTCTCAGGGGGCAGATGAACACTGAAGCTTTCTTT. Translation: CASSFLRGQMNTEAFF.

The rearrangement joins TRBV2 to TRBJ2-7, with a possible D match to TRBD1 (6 bases). CDR3 length: 15 amino acids. Germline V lookup: CDR1 SNHLY, CDR2 FYNNEI. V lost 6 bases to trimming and J lost 2 bases, with 17 bases between them. The CDR3 reads CASRDSRDKAYEQYF. In DNA form, the CDR3 reads TGTGCCAGCAGGGACTCCCGGGACAAAGCCTACGAGCAGTACTTC.

The chain uses TRBV5-4 and TRBJ2-3, with 14 positions matching TRBD2. This CDR3 has 16 amino acids. J was trimmed by 5 bases and V by 4 bases; bases with no gene match: 6. Germline V gives CDR1 SGHNT, CDR2 YYREEE (reference sequence). CDR3 DNA: TGTGCCAGCAGCCGGACTAGCGGGGGGTTCGGAGATACGCAGTATTTT. This codes for CASSRTSGGFGDTQYF.

V gene TRBV24-1 combines with J gene TRBJ2-2, with TRBD2 matching over 14 bases. Trimming took 4 bases from V and 4 from J; bases not matched to a gene: 10. The CDR3 runs 19 residues. In germline, CDR1 is KGHDR, CDR2 SFDVKD. The DNA for the CDR3 is TGTGCCACCAGTGACCCACTCGGGACTAGCGGGAGAGTCACCGGGGAGCTGTTTTTT. Its protein is CATSDPLGTSGRVTGELFF.

The chain combines TRBV7-3 with TRBJ2-5, with 7 bases identical to TRBD2. CDR1 is SGHTA, CDR2 FQGTGA, per germline. This CDR3 is 15 amino acids long. V gave up 5 bases and J gave up 4 bases; unmatched junction bases: 10. In nucleotides, the CDR3 is TGTGCCAGCAGCCCAACCAACGGGAGGTCAGAGACCCAGTACTTC. It specifies CASSPTNGRSETQYF. Complete variable domain (other parts from reference TRBV7-3 and TRBJ2-5): GAGVSQTPSNKVTEKGKYVELRCDPISGHTALYWYRQSLGQGPEFLIYFQGTGAADDSGLPNDRFFAVRPEGSVSTLKIQRTERGDSAVYLCASSPTNGRSETQYFGPGTRLLVL.

The rearrangement links TRBV4-3 to TRBJ1-2, with D perhaps TRBD1 (6 bases). Germline V gene sequence: CDR1 LGHNA, CDR2 YSLEER. V dropped 0 bases and J dropped 2 bases, with 13 bases sitting between them. The CDR3 has 16 residues. CDR3 region: CASSQDIRTANYGYTF. For the CDR3, the DNA is TGCGCCAGCAGCCAAGACATACGGACAGCCAACTATGGCTACACCTTC.

This rearrangement joins TRBV28 to TRBJ2-6; TRBD2 might be the D (7 bases). The V gene's germline CDR1 is MDHEN and CDR2 SYDVKM. The V end was cut by 10 bases, the J end by 7 bases, with 20 bases between. This CDR3 contains 15 residues. Here the CDR3 reads CATLKWRGGANVLTF. The CDR3 DNA sequence: TGTGCCACCTTGAAGTGGAGGGGGGGAGCCAACGTCCTGACTTTC.

The chain joins TRBV3-1 (or the pseudogene TRBV3-2) to TRBJ2-7; D is perhaps TRBD1 or TRBD2 (5 bases each). Per germline, CDR1 LGHDT and CDR2 YNNKEL (reference sequence). The CDR3 runs 15 residues. The ends were cut back, 6 bases at V and 1 base at J, with 16 bases in the middle. CDR3 sequence: CASSPSPGASYEQYF. The DNA of the CDR3 is TGTGCCAGCAGTCCCTCCCCCGGGGCATCCTACGAGCAGTACTTC.

This chain joins TRBV2 and TRBJ1-5; D is ambiguous. The CDR3 is made up of 14 amino acids. CDR1 SNHLY and CDR2 FYNNEI come from the germline V gene. The ends were cut back, 5 bases at V and 0 bases at J, with 8 bases in the middle. Written as DNA, the CDR3 is TGTGCCAGCAGTACGGGTTATAGCAATCAGCCCCAGCATTTT. Protein product: CASSTGYSNQPQHF.

The V and J genes are TRBV13 and TRBJ2-1; 12 bases are a match to TRBD2. The V gene's germline CDR1 is PRHDT and CDR2 FYEKMQ (reference sequence). The CDR3 is 15 amino acids. Trimming removed 5 bases from V and 10 bases from J; junction bases left unmatched: 9. The CDR3 here is CASSLRTSGEWEQFF. For the CDR3, the DNA is TGTGCCAGCAGCCTCCGGACTAGCGGGGAATGGGAGCAGTTCTTC.

Only a few counts were recorded for this clone. The chain employs TRBV2 and TRBJ2-7; D is perhaps TRBD1 or TRBD2 (6 bases each). CDR3 length equals 14 residues. CDR1 SNHLY and CDR2 FYNNEI come from the germline V gene. V was shortened by 5 bases and J by 5 bases, with 16 bases between the two germline ends. Here the CDR3 DNA reads TGTGCCAGCAGTAGATGGTCGGGGGACAACGAGCAGTACTTC. As protein: CASSRWSGDNEQYF.

The chain has TRBV7-9 and TRBJ2-3, with TRBD2 as a possible D gene (5 bases). CDR3 length equals 16 residues. Deletions cut 5 bases from V and 1 base from J, with 16 bases between. CDR1 SEHNR and CDR2 FQNEAQ come from the germline V gene (reference sequence). CDR3 residues: CASSTLGWFGTDTQYF. Here the CDR3 DNA reads TGTGCCAGCAGCACACTAGGCTGGTTCGGCACAGATACGCAGTATTTT.